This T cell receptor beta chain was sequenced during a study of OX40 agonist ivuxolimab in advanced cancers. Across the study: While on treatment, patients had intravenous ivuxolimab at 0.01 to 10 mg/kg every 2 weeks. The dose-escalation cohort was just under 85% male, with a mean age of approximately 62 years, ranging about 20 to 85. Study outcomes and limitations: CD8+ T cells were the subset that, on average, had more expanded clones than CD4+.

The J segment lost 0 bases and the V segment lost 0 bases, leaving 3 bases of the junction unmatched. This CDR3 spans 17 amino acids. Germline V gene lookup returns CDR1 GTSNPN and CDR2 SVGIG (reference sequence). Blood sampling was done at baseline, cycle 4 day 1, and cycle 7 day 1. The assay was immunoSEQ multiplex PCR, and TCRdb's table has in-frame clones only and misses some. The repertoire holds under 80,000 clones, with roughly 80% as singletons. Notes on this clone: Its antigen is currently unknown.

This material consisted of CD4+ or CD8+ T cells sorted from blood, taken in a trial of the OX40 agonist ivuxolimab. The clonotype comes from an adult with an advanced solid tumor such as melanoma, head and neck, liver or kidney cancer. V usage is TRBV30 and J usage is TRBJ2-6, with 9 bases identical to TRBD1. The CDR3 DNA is TGTGCCTGGAGTGTCGGGACAGGGAACTCTGGGGCCAACGTCCTGACTTTC. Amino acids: CAWSVGTGNSGANVLTF.